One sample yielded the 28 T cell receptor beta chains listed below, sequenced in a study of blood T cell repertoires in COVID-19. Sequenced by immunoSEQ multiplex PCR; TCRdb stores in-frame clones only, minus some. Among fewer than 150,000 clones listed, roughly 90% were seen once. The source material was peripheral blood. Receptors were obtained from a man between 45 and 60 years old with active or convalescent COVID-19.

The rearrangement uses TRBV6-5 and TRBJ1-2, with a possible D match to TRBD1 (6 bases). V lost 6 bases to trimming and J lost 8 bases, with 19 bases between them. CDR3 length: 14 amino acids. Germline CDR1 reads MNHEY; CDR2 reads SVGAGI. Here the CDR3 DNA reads TGTGCCAGCAGCCCGACGCGGGGGGCGACGGGCTACACCTTC. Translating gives CASSPTRGATGYTF.

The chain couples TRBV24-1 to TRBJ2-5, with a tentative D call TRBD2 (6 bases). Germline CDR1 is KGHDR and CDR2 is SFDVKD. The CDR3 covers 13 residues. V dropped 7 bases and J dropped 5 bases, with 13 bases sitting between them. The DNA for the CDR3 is TGTGCCACCAGGGAGGGCCCCAGGGAGACCCAGTACTTC. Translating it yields CATREGPRETQYF.

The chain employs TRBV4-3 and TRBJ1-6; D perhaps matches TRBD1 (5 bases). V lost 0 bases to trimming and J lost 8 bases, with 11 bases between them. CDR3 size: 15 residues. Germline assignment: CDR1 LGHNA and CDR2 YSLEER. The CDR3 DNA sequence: TGCGCCAGCAGCCAAGATAACGGGGGGTATTCACCCCTCCACTTT. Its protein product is CASSQDNGGYSPLHF.

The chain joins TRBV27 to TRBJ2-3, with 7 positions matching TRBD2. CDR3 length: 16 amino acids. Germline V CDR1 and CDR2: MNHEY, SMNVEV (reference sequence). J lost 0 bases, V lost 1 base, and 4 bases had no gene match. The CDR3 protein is CASSLWSGTSTDTQYF. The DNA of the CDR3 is TGTGCCAGCAGTTTATGGAGCGGGACTAGCACAGATACGCAGTATTTT.

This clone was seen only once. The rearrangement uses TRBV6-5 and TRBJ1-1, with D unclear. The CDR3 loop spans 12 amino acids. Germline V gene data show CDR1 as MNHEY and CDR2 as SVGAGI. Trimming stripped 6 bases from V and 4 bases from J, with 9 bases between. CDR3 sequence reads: CASRTTGTEAFF. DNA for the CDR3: TGTGCCAGCAGGACTACCGGCACTGAAGCTTTCTTT.

The CDR3 DNA follows: TGTGCCAGCTCACCACCTGGGACATCGAACACTGAAGCTTTCTTT. Encoded protein: CASSPPGTSNTEAFF. The V gene is TRBV18, the J gene TRBJ1-1; TRBD1 is a possible D gene (6 bases). Trimming cost V 0 bases and J 1 base, with 9 bases left between them. Per germline, CDR1 KGHSH and CDR2 LQKENI. CDR3 length equals 15 residues.

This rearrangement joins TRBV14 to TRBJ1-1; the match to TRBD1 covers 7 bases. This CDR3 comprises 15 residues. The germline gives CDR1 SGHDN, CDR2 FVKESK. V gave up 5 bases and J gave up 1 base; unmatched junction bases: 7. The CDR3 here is CASSGLQGKNTEAFF. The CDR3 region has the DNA TGTGCCAGCAGCGGATTACAGGGGAAGAACACTGAAGCTTTCTTT. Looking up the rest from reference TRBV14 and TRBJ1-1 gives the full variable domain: EAGVTQFPSHSVIEKGQTVTLRCDPISGHDNLYWYRRVMGKEIKFLLHFVKESKQDESGMPNNRFLAERTGGTYSTLKVQPAELEDSGVYFCASSGLQGKNTEAFFGQGTRLTVV.

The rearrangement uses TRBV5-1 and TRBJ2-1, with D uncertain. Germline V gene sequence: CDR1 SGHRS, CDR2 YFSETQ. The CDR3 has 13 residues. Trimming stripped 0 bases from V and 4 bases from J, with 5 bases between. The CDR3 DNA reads TGCGCCAGCAGCTTGGACGGTTACAATGAGCAGTTCTTC. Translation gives CASSLDGYNEQFF. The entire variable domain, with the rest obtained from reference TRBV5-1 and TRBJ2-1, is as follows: KAGVTQTPRYLIKTRGQQVTLSCSPISGHRSVSWYQQTPGQGLQFLFEYFSETQRNKGNFPGRFSGRQFSNSRSEMNVSTLELGDSALYLCASSLDGYNEQFFGPGTRLTVL.

Written as DNA, the CDR3 is TGTGCCAGCAGCTTACGGGACAGGGGGGAAATTCAAGATGAGCAGTTCTTC. Translated, it gives CASSLRDRGEIQDEQFF. The chain carries TRBV7-3 and TRBJ2-1, with TRBD1 matching 11 bases. The CDR3 length is 17 residues. Trimming cost V 2 bases and J 8 bases; bases outside gene matches: 11. Germline CDR1 is SGHTA and CDR2 is FQGTGA.

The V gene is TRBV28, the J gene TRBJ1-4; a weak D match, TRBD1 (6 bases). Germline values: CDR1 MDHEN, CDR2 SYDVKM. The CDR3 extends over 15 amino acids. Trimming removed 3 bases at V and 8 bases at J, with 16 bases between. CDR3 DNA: TGTGCCAGCAGTTTTGGGGGGGCAGGGCGAGAAAAACTGTTTTTT. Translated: CASSFGGAGREKLFF.

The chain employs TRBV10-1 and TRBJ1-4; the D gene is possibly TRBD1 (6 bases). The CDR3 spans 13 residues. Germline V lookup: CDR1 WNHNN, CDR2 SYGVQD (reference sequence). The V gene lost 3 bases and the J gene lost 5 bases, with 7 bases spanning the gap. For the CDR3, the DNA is TGCGCCAGCAGTGACAGGGGCAATGAAAAACTGTTTTTT. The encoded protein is CASSDRGNEKLFF.

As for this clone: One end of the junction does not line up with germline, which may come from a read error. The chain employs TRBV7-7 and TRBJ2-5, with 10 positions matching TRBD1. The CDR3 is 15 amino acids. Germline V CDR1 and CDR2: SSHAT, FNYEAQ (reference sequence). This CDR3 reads CASSATGGGGETQYF. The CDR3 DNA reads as TGTGCTAGCAGCGCGACAGGGGGCGGGGGAGAGACCCAGTACTTC. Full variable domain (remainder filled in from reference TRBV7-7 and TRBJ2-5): GAGVSQSPRYKVTKRGQDVTLRCDPISSHATLYWYQQALGQGPEFLTYFNYEAQPDKSGLPSDRFSAERPEGSISTLTIQRTEQRDSAMYRCASSATGGGGETQYFGPGTRLLVL.

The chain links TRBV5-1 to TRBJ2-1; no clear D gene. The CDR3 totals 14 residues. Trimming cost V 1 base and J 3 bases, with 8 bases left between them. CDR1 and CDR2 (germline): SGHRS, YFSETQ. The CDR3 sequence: CASSLTSNYNEQFF. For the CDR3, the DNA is TGCGCCAGCAGCTTGACCAGTAACTACAATGAGCAGTTCTTC.

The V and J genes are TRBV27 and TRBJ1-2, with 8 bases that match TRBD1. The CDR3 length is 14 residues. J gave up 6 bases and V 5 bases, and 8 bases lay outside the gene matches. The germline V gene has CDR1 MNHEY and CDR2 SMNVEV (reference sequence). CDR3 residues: CASSHYQGADGYTF. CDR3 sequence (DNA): TGTGCCAGCAGTCATTATCAGGGGGCGGATGGCTACACCTTC.

CDR3 region: CASSLVGGKDTGELFF. In nucleotides, the CDR3 is TGTGCCAGCAGCTTAGTAGGAGGGAAGGACACCGGGGAGCTGTTTTTT. V usage is TRBV11-3 and J usage is TRBJ2-2, with D maybe TRBD2 (6 bases). Germline loops: CDR1 SGHNT, CDR2 YENEEA. This CDR3 is built from 16 residues. Trimming cost V 1 base and J 3 bases, with 12 bases left between them. The whole variable domain, filled in from reference TRBV11-3 and TRBJ2-2, reads EAGVVQSPRYKIIEKKQPVAFWCNPISGHNTLYWYLQNLGQGPELLIRYENEEAVDDSQLPKDRFSAERLKGVDSTLKIQPAELGDSAVYLCASSLVGGKDTGELFFGEGSRLTVL.

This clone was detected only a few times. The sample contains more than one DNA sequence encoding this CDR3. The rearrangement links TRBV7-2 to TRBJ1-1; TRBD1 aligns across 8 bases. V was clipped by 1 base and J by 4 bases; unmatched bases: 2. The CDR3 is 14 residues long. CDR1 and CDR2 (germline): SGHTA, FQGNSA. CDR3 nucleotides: TGTGCCAGCAGCTTAGTACAGGGGGGCACTGAAGCTTTCTTT. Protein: CASSLVQGGTEAFF.

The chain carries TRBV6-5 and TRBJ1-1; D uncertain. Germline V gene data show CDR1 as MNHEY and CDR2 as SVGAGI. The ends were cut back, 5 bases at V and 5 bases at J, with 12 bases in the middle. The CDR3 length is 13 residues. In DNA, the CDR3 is TGTGCCAGCAGTAAGACCCCCAGGACTGAAGCTTTCTTT. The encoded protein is CASSKTPRTEAFF.

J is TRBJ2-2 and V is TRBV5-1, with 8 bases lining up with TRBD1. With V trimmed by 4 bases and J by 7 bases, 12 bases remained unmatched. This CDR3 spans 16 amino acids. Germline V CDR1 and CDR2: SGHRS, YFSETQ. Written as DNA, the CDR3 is TGCGCCAGCAGCCCGGACAGGGCCCTAGCTAGCGGGGAGCTGTTTTTT. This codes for CASSPDRALASGELFF. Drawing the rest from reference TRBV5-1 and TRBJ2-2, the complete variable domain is KAGVTQTPRYLIKTRGQQVTLSCSPISGHRSVSWYQQTPGQGLQFLFEYFSETQRNKGNFPGRFSGRQFSNSRSEMNVSTLELGDSALYLCASSPDRALASGELFFGEGSRLTVL.

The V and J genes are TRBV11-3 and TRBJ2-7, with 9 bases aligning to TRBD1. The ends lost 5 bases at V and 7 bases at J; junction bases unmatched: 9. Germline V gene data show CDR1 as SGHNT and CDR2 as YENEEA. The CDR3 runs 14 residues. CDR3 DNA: TGTGCCAGCAGCGCCCGGGACAGGGACTATGAGCAGTACTTC. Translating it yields CASSARDRDYEQYF.

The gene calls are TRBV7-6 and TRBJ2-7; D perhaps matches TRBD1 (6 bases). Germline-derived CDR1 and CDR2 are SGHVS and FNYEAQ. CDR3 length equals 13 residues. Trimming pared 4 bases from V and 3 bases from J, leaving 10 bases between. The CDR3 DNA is TGTGCCAGCAGCTACGGACAGAACTACGAGCAGTACTTC. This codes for CASSYGQNYEQYF.

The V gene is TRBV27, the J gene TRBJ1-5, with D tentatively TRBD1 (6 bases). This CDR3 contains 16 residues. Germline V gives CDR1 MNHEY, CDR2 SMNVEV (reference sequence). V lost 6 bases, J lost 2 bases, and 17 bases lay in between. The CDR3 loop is CASSPQGNLGNQPQHF. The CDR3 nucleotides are TGTGCCAGCAGCCCTCAGGGGAATCTGGGCAATCAGCCCCAGCATTTT.

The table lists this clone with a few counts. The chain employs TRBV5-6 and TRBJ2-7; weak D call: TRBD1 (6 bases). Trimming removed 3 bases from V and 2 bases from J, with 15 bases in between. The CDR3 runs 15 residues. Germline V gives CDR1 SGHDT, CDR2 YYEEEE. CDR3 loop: CASSSPDRIAYEQYF. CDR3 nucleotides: TGTGCCAGCAGCTCCCCCGACAGGATTGCCTACGAGCAGTACTTC.

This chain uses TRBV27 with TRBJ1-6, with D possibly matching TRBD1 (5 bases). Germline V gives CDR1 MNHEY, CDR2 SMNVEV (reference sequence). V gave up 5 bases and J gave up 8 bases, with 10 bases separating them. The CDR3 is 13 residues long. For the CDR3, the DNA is TGTGCCAGCAGTAGAACAGGTCATTCACCCCTCCACTTT. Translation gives CASSRTGHSPLHF.

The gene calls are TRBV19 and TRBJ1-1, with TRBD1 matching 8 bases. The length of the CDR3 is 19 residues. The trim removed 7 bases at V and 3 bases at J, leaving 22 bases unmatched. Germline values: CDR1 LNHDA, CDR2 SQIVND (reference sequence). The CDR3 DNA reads TGTGCCAGTACCTTACCCTTGACAGGGGTTGGGTTGTATCACACTGAAGCTTTCTTT. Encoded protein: CASTLPLTGVGLYHTEAFF.

CDR3 region: CASSLPRQGGTSYEQYF. DNA of the CDR3: TGCGCCAGCAGCTTGCCCCGACAGGGAGGAACCTCCTACGAGCAGTACTTC. The V gene is TRBV5-1, the J gene TRBJ2-7, with a weak D call TRBD1 (7 bases). V lost 1 base, J lost 0 bases, and 17 bases lay in between. The CDR3 extends over 17 amino acids. Germline V lookup: CDR1 SGHRS, CDR2 YFSETQ.

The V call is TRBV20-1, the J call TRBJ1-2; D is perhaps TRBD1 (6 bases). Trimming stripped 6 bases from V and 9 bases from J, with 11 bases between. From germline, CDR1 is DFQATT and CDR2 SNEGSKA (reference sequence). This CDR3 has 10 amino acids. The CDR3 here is CSAPGGRYTF. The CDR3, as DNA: TGCAGTGCCCCCGGGGGGCGCTACACCTTC.

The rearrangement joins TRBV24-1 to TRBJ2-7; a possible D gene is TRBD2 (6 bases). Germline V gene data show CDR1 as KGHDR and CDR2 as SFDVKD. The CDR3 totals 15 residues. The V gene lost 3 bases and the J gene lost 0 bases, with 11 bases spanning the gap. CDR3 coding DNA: TGTGCCACCAGTGATGGGGACGGGAGCTCCTACGAGCAGTACTTC. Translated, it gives CATSDGDGSSYEQYF.

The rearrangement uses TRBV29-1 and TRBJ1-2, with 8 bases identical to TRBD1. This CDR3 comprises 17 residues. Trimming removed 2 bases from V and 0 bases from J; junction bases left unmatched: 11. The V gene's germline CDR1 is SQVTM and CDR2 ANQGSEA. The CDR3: CSVEPFGQGGPNYGYTF. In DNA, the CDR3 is TGCAGCGTTGAACCCTTTGGACAGGGCGGCCCTAACTATGGCTACACCTTC.